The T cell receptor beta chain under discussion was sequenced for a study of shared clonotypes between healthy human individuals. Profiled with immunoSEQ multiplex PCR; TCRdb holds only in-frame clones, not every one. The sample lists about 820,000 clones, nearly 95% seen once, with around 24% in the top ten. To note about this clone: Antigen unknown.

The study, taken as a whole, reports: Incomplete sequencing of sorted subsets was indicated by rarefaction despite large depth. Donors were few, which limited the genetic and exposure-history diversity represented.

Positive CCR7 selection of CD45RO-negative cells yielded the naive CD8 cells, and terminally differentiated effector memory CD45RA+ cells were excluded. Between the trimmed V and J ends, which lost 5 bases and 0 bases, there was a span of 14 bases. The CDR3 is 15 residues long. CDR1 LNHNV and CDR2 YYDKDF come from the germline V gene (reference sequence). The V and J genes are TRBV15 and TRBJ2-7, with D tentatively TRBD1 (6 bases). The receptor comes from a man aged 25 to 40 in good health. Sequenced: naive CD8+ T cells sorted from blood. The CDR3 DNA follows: TGTGCCACCAGCGCAGGGGACCTCCGCTCCTACGAGCAGTACTTC. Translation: CATSAGDLRSYEQYF. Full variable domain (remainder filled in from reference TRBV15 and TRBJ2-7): DAMVIQNPRYQVTQFGKPVTLSCSQTLNHNVMYWYQQKSSQAPKLLFHYYDKDFNNEADTPDNFQSRRPNTSFCFLDIRSPGLGDTAMYLCATSAGDLRSYEQYFGPGTRLTVT.